The 20 T cell receptor beta chains presented below share a single source sample, sequenced in a study of blood T cell repertoires in COVID-19. Profiled with immunoSEQ multiplex PCR; TCRdb holds only in-frame clones, not every one. The sample consists of about 220,000 clones, 83% of them appearing once. Input material: PBMCs or T cells enriched from blood (not recorded which). These receptors all stem from a woman aged 40 to 49 who had been exposed to COVID-19.

The V gene is TRBV5-4, the J gene TRBJ1-4; D might be TRBD1 (5 bases). The CDR3 has 14 residues. The V gene lost 2 bases and the J gene lost 11 bases, with 16 bases spanning the gap. Germline lookup yields CDR1 SGHNT and CDR2 YYREEE (reference sequence). Here the CDR3 DNA reads TGTGCCAGCAGCTTCCAGGGCGCCCCGGAGAAACTGTTTTTT. Its translation: CASSFQGAPEKLFF.

The genes are TRBV5-6 and TRBJ1-3, with 7 bases fitting TRBD1. Germline CDR1 is SGHDT and CDR2 is YYEEEE. Trimming took 2 bases from V and 0 from J; bases not matched to a gene: 2. The CDR3 spans 15 residues. The CDR3, as DNA: TGTGCCAGCAGCTTCCGGGACAGCTCTGGAAACACCATATATTTT. Translating gives CASSFRDSSGNTIYF.

This chain connects TRBV27 to TRBJ1-4, with D possibly TRBD1 on 6 matching bases. The germline CDR1 and CDR2 sequences are MNHEY and SMNVEV (reference sequence). V shed 5 bases and J shed 6 bases, with 22 bases lying between them. The CDR3 length is 17 residues. CDR3 protein: CASSTLTGSGGDEKLFF. The CDR3 DNA reads as TGTGCCAGCAGTACCCTTACAGGGAGCGGTGGAGATGAAAAACTGTTTTTT.

This clone appeared a single time. V and J are TRBV6-6 and TRBJ2-1; D perhaps matches TRBD1 (6 bases). The germline V gene encodes CDR1 MNHNY and CDR2 SVGAGI (reference sequence). CDR3 length: 14 amino acids. Trimming shortened V by 5 bases and J by 9 bases, and 17 bases separated the two germline ends. In DNA form, the CDR3 reads TGTGCCAGCAGTCCAAGCACAGGGACCGGTGAGCAGTTCTTC. Protein: CASSPSTGTGEQFF.

This clone has just one count. The chain recombines TRBV7-2 with TRBJ2-1; 7 bases fit TRBD2. The germline V gene has CDR1 SGHTA and CDR2 FQGNSA. The CDR3 loop spans 14 amino acids. V lost 6 bases to trimming and J lost 4 bases; unmatched junction nucleotides: 6. CDR3 residues: CASRGGSTYNEQFF. CDR3 coding DNA: TGTGCCAGCAGAGGCGGGAGTACTTACAATGAGCAGTTCTTC.

The chain couples TRBV7-2 to TRBJ2-7; TRBD2 matches at 9 bases. With V trimmed by 1 base and J by 2 bases, 3 bases remained unmatched. The germline gives CDR1 SGHTA, CDR2 FQGNSA. This CDR3 has 15 amino acids. The CDR3 region is CASSLDSGGTYEQYF. Here the CDR3 DNA reads TGTGCCAGCAGCTTAGATAGCGGGGGCACCTACGAGCAGTACTTC.

The CDR3 nucleotides read TGTGCCAGCAGCGTAGGAAGCGGGGCGACGAACACCGGGGAGCTGTTTTTT. It codes for CASSVGSGATNTGELFF. This chain uses TRBV9 with TRBJ2-2; 7 bases align to TRBD2. Germline lookup yields CDR1 SGDLS and CDR2 YYNGEE. CDR3 length: 17 amino acids. The V gene end was trimmed by 0 bases and the J gene end by 0 bases; junction bases not matched to a gene: 5.

The rearrangement uses TRBV5-1 and TRBJ2-1, with 8 positions matching TRBD1. Per germline, CDR1 SGHRS and CDR2 YFSETQ. Unmatched junction bases numbered 4, after V lost 4 bases and J lost 7 bases. This CDR3 contains 13 residues. The CDR3 reads CASSPTGGNEQFF. The CDR3 DNA follows: TGCGCCAGCAGCCCTACAGGGGGGAATGAGCAGTTCTTC.

This clone was found once. The rearrangement links TRBV15 to TRBJ1-1, with D perhaps matching TRBD1 (5 bases). V lost 0 bases and J 1 base, leaving 9 bases between the germline ends. This CDR3 contains 15 residues. Looked up from germline, CDR1 is LNHNV and CDR2 is YYDKDF (reference sequence). CDR3 sequence: CATSREIDRNTEAFF. CDR3 nucleotide sequence: TGTGCCACCAGCAGAGAGATAGACAGGAACACTGAAGCTTTCTTT.

The chain recombines TRBV27 with TRBJ2-7; 10 bases align to TRBD1. Trimming took 10 bases from V and 4 from J; bases not matched to a gene: 4. Germline values: CDR1 MNHEY, CDR2 SMNVEV (reference sequence). The CDR3 spans 12 residues. CDR3 protein: CATADRGYEQYF. As DNA, the CDR3 is TGTGCCACCGCGGACAGGGGGTACGAGCAGTACTTC.

The chain is built from TRBV4-1 and TRBJ2-3, with D possibly TRBD1 on 6 matching bases. This CDR3 contains 14 residues. The V gene's germline CDR1 is MGHRA and CDR2 YSYEKL. Trimming left V 8 bases short and J 5 bases short, with 17 bases between. The CDR3 region is CASVNRDGGDTQYF. The CDR3 nucleotides are TGCGCCAGCGTCAACAGGGATGGGGGAGATACGCAGTATTTT.

This clone was seen only once. The chain employs TRBV27 and TRBJ1-4, with 9 bases lining up with TRBD1. Trimming took 2 bases from V and 3 from J; bases not matched to a gene: 10. The CDR3 runs 18 residues. The V gene's germline CDR1 is MNHEY and CDR2 SMNVEV (reference sequence). CDR3 sequence: CASSLRTQGALANEKLFF. For the CDR3, the DNA is TGTGCCAGCAGTTTAAGGACACAGGGGGCGCTTGCTAATGAAAAACTGTTTTTT.

V gene TRBV5-1 combines with J gene TRBJ1-6; 7 bases match TRBD1. The V gene end was trimmed by 7 bases and the J gene end by 0 bases; junction bases not matched to a gene: 13. In germline, CDR1 is SGHRS, CDR2 YFSETQ. This CDR3 contains 18 residues. The CDR3 DNA reads as TGCGCCAGCTCTTCGGGACAGAACCCGAGCTCCTATAATTCACCCCTCCACTTT. This translates into CASSSGQNPSSYNSPLHF.

The chain is built from TRBV12-3 or TRBV12-4 and TRBJ2-7, with D unresolved. The CDR3 extends over 13 amino acids. Trimming shortened V by 6 bases and J by 1 base, and 10 bases separated the two germline ends. In DNA form, the CDR3 reads TGTGCCAGCAGCTTACCCCCTTCCTACGAGCAGTACTTC. Translation gives CASSLPPSYEQYF.

This clone came up many times. The V call is TRBV20-1, the J call TRBJ1-1; D uncertain. With 7 bases removed from V and 11 bases from J, the gap between germline ends came to 17 bases. CDR1 and CDR2 from the germline V gene are DFQATT and SNEGSKA (reference sequence). The CDR3 has 11 residues. CDR3 sequence reads: CSEKRDRMAFF. CDR3 bases: TGCAGTGAAAAGCGCGATAGGATGGCTTTCTTT.

V is TRBV2 and J is TRBJ2-1; 11 nucleotides line up with TRBD2. CDR3 length: 14 amino acids. CDR1 is SNHLY and CDR2 is FYNNEI in the germline V gene. The V gene end was trimmed by 8 bases and the J gene end by 9 bases; junction bases not matched to a gene: 9. CDR3 sequence (DNA): TGTGCCAGCCTCTTTAGCGGGGGGGCCCTTGAGCAGTTCTTC. Translation gives CASLFSGGALEQFF.

The chain joins TRBV7-3 to TRBJ2-2, with D maybe TRBD1 (5 bases). The CDR3 consists of 16 residues. Trimming left V 2 bases short and J 4 bases short, with 14 bases between. Germline CDR1 and CDR2: SGHTA and FQGTGA. CDR3: CASSLGAQRGTGELFF. The CDR3 region has the DNA TGTGCCAGCAGCTTAGGGGCCCAGCGCGGCACCGGGGAGCTGTTTTTT.

V is TRBV7-3 and J is TRBJ2-3, with 8 bases aligning to TRBD1. Trimming removed 0 bases from V and 4 bases from J; junction bases left unmatched: 3. The CDR3 runs 15 residues. CDR1 and CDR2 (germline): SGHTA, FQGTGA. This CDR3 reads CASSLTSDRADTQYF. The CDR3 DNA reads TGTGCCAGCAGCTTAACCTCGGACAGGGCAGATACGCAGTATTTT.

The J gene is TRBJ1-4, the V gene TRBV2; no definite D call. Germline V gene sequence: CDR1 SNHLY, CDR2 FYNNEI. The V gene lost 6 bases and the J gene lost 7 bases, with 12 bases spanning the gap. CDR3 size: 13 residues. The CDR3 reads CASRSQPGEKLFF. CDR3 nucleotides: TGTGCCAGCAGATCCCAGCCGGGTGAAAAACTGTTTTTT.

Ten or more counts support this clone. The V and J genes are TRBV6-5 and TRBJ2-3; the D gene is possibly TRBD2 (6 bases). The CDR3 has 14 residues. Trimming left V 10 bases short and J 4 bases short, with 18 bases between. CDR1 and CDR2 (germline): MNHEY, SVGAGI. The CDR3, as DNA: TGTGCCACCGAGAGTGGGGGAGGAGCAGATACGCAGTATTTT. As protein: CATESGGGADTQYF.